This T cell receptor (beta chain) is from a study of T cells in Graves' hyperthyroidism and ophthalmopathy. Fresh peripheral blood, about 10 ml of it, supplied the PBMCs. This clonotype was counted at least ten times. TCR beta CDR3 sequences were amplified from RNA transcripts. The TCR CDR3 first-round RT-PCR relied on the HTBI primer set. TCRdb reprocessed the multiplex PCR reads with MiXCR, giving one entry per CDR3 protein. The repertoire holds 350,000 to 450,000 distinct CDR3 sequences, over 13% seen once, with 28% in the top ten. This receptor was obtained from a man between 50 and 59 years old with Graves' ophthalmopathy. The specimen was blood.

The CDR3 nucleotides read TGTGCCTGGGATGAGGTCGGGACAGGGAAGTTCTTC. This translates into CAWDEVGTGKFF. The chain uses TRBV30 and TRBJ2-1, with 9 bases lining up with TRBD1. CDR3 length: 12 amino acids. Unmatched junction bases numbered 10, after V lost 5 bases and J lost 14 bases. Germline lookup yields CDR1 GTSNPN and CDR2 SVGIG (reference sequence).